The rows below give T cell receptor beta chains drawn from one sample of a study of blood T cell repertoires in COVID-19. Data came from immunoSEQ multiplex PCR; TCRdb stores just in-frame clones and leaves some out. Counted here are about 130,000 clones, about 78% occurring once; the ten biggest clones make up 9.5% to 12%. The specimen sequenced was peripheral blood. The receptors shown here come from a man in his sixties who had recovered from COVID-19. Both conserved end residues are part of each CDR3. Fields, in order: D gene, clone size, J gene, V gene, CDR3 DNA, CDR3 protein. The D gene is left open where the match is weak. The listing skips clone size in some rows; elsewhere it reads once, few, many or a size class.

D: TRBD2; size: NA; J: TRBJ2-3; V: TRBV27; DNA: TGTGCCAGCAGTCTACACGGGGCTAGCGGACACACAGATACGCAGTATTTT; CDR3: CASSLHGASGHTDTQYF
D: TRBD1; size: NA; J: TRBJ2-3; V: TRBV6-2/TRBV6-3; DNA: TGTGCCAGCAGTGAGACAGGGAAACAGTATTTT; CDR3: CASSETGKQYF
D: TRBD2; size: NA; J: TRBJ2-5; V: TRBV14; DNA: TGTGCCAGCAGCCAAGGTATAGCGGGAGAGACCCAGTACTTC; CDR3: CASSQGIAGETQYF
D: NA; size: once; J: TRBJ1-5; V: TRBV5-1; DNA: TGCGCCAGCAGCGAGGCGGGCAATCAGCCCCAGCATTTT; CDR3: CASSEAGNQPQHF
D: NA; size: NA; J: TRBJ1-2; V: TRBV12-3/TRBV12-4; DNA: TGTGCCAGCAGTTTGCACAGGGAAAATGGCTACACCTTC; CDR3: CASSLHRENGYTF
D: NA; size: NA; J: TRBJ1-5; V: TRBV4-3; DNA: TGCGCCAGCAGCCAAGATCTGGGGGGGCATCAGCCCCAGCATTTT; CDR3: CASSQDLGGHQPQHF
D: TRBD1; size: few; J: TRBJ1-1; V: TRBV4-3; DNA: TGCGCCAGCAGCCCTGGGACAGGGCTTGGGATGAACACTGAAGCTTTCTTT; CDR3: CASSPGTGLGMNTEAFF
D: NA; size: NA; J: TRBJ2-1; V: TRBV14; DNA: TGTGCCAGCAGCCAAGATGGCGGGGTAGATTTAGGTGAGCAGTTCTTC; CDR3: CASSQDGGVDLGEQFF
D: TRBD2; size: NA; J: TRBJ2-2; V: TRBV6-6; DNA: TGTGCCAGCAGTAAGACTAGCGCGAACACCGGGGAGCTGTTTTTT; CDR3: CASSKTSANTGELFF
D: TRBD1; size: NA; J: TRBJ1-5; V: TRBV30; DNA: TGTGCCTGGAGTGTAGGACAGGGCCTTGGGCCCCAGCATTTT; CDR3: CAWSVGQGLGPQHF
D: NA; size: NA; J: TRBJ1-2; V: TRBV2; DNA: TGTGCCAGCAGTGAGGGGGGATTTGATGGCTACACCTTC; CDR3: CASSEGGFDGYTF
D: NA; size: NA; J: TRBJ2-2; V: TRBV6-2/TRBV6-3; DNA: TGTGCCAGCAGTTACGTTCAGGACGGGGAGCTGTTTTTT; CDR3: CASSYVQDGELFF
D: NA; size: NA; J: TRBJ2-3; V: TRBV3-1/TRBV3-2; DNA: TGTGCCAGCAGCCAAGGTAGGGCGGGGTACGCAGATACGCAGTATTTT; CDR3: CASSQGRAGYADTQYF
D: NA; size: NA; J: TRBJ1-2; V: TRBV19; DNA: TGTGCCAGTAGTCTAAGAGACAGGTGGAATGGCTACACCTTC; CDR3: CASSLRDRWNGYTF